Listed below are T cell receptor beta chains from one sample, sequenced in a study of blood T cell repertoires in COVID-19. Method: immunoSEQ multiplex PCR; TCRdb's copy keeps in-frame clones and lacks some. This table has approximately 180,000 clones, approximately 92% appearing once. Sequencing was performed on peripheral blood. These receptors all come from a man aged 50 to 59 with acute or convalescent COVID-19. The CDR3 runs from the conserved cysteine through the conserved F or W. Fields, in order: J gene, D gene, clone size, V gene, CDR3 DNA, CDR3 protein. A D gene is named only where the DNA matches it firmly. The listing skips clone size in some rows; elsewhere it reads once, few, many or a size class.

TRBJ1-2,TRBD1,-,TRBV7-9,TGTGCCAGCAGCCCTCAAGGACAGGGCAATGGCTACACCTTC,CASSPQGQGNGYTF
TRBJ2-1,-,-,TRBV5-1,TGCGCCAGCAGCTTGGACGAGATATACAATGAGCAGTTCTTC,CASSLDEIYNEQFF
TRBJ1-6,-,-,TRBV6-1,TGTGCCAGCAGTGGACAACCGAGCTCCTATAATTCACCCCTCCACTTT,CASSGQPSSYNSPLHF
TRBJ2-1,TRBD2,-,TRBV4-2,TGTGCCAGCAGCCCCTCGGGGGGGTACAATGAGCAGTTCTTC,CASSPSGGYNEQFF
TRBJ2-3,TRBD2,-,TRBV28,TGTGCCAGCAGTTTAGGGACTAAGCAAGATACGCAGTATTTT,CASSLGTKQDTQYF
TRBJ1-2,-,once,TRBV7-2,TGTGCCAGCAGCTTAGCGGTGGCGGCGGGTGGCTACACCTTC,CASSLAVAAGGYTF
TRBJ1-1,-,-,TRBV27,TGTGCCAGCAGAGTCGGGAACACTGAAGCTTTCTTT,CASRVGNTEAFF
TRBJ1-1,-,-,TRBV7-9,TGTGCCAGCAGCGAGATGACGGGACAGAACACTGAAGCTTTCTTT,CASSEMTGQNTEAFF
TRBJ1-5,TRBD1,-,TRBV19,TGTGCCAGTAGAGCGTCAGGGGGCTACCCAAATCAGCCCCAGCATTTT,CASRASGGYPNQPQHF
TRBJ1-6,-,once,TRBV5-4,TGTGCCAGCAGTCTTTATCAACCGGGGAGCTATAATTCACCCCTCCACTTT,CASSLYQPGSYNSPLHF
TRBJ2-3,-,few,TRBV18,TGTGCCAGCTCACTCCTCAGCACAGATACGCAGTATTTT,CASSLLSTDTQYF
TRBJ2-7,-,-,TRBV5-6,TGTGCCAGCAGCTTGGGGGGAGGCTTGTCCTACGAGCAGTACTTC,CASSLGGGLSYEQYF
TRBJ2-3,-,-,TRBV6-5,TGTGCCAGCAGTTATTCTGATACGCAGTATTTT,CASSYSDTQYF
TRBJ2-1,-,-,TRBV7-2,TGTGCCTCTAGGGGGGGCGGGCTTCGATACAATGAGCAGTTCTTC,CASRGGGLRYNEQFF
TRBJ2-7,-,-,TRBV6-6,TGTGCCAGCAGTAACGCGAGGGAGCAGTACTTC,CASSNAREQYF
TRBJ1-2,-,-,TRBV6-5,TGTGCCAGCAGTTACTCTCCCTATTCAAGATATGGCTACACCTTC,CASSYSPYSRYGYTF
TRBJ1-5,-,-,TRBV19,TGTGCCAGTAGTATAGAACCGAGAAGCAATCAGCCCCAGCATTTT,CASSIEPRSNQPQHF
TRBJ1-2,-,-,TRBV19,TGTGCCAGTAGTATAGACAGGGCCTATGGCTACACCTTC,CASSIDRAYGYTF
TRBJ2-1,-,-,TRBV5-1,TGCGCCAGCAGCTTGACCGCTATGTCCAATGAGCAGTTCTTC,CASSLTAMSNEQFF
TRBJ1-2,-,-,TRBV19,TGTGCCAGTAGAAACCTTGGACAGCCTAGCGGTCATTCGTATGGCTACACCTTC,CASRNLGQPSGHSYGYTF
TRBJ2-3,-,-,TRBV27,TGTGCCAGCAGTTTCAGCGCTTTGACAGATACGCAGTATTTT,CASSFSALTDTQYF
TRBJ2-5,-,-,TRBV2,TGTGCCAGCACTGGCAGTTGGTCGGAGACCCAGTACTTC,CASTGSWSETQYF
TRBJ2-7,-,few,TRBV30,TGTGCCGGACAAAACAGGAATCTCCACGAGCAGTACTTC,CAGQNRNLHEQYF
TRBJ1-5,-,-,TRBV7-9,TGTGCCAGCAGCTTAGCGGAGGATCAGCCCCAGCATTTT,CASSLAEDQPQHF
TRBJ2-5,TRBD2,once,TRBV6-2/TRBV6-3,TGTGCCAGCAGCCGGGGGGAACAAGAGACCCAGTACTTC,CASSRGEQETQYF
TRBJ2-7,TRBD2,-,TRBV10-3,TGTGCCATCAGTGAGTTTAGCGGGCCCTACGAGCAGTACTTC,CAISEFSGPYEQYF
TRBJ2-2,TRBD2,-,TRBV4-1,TGCGCCAGCAGCCACCACGGGAGTAGCGGGGACGCGAACACCGGGGAGCTGTTTTTT,CASSHHGSSGDANTGELFF
TRBJ1-2,-,-,TRBV4-3,TGCGCCAGCAGCCAAGGGTGGGAAGCGGCTGGCTACACCTTC,CASSQGWEAAGYTF
TRBJ1-3,-,few,TRBV5-1,TGCGCCAGCAGCGGAGGGGAATTCTCTGGAAACACCATATATTTT,CASSGGEFSGNTIYF
TRBJ2-1,TRBD2,-,TRBV7-2,TGTGCCAGCAGCCCTTGGACTAGCTGGGATGAGCAGTTCTTC,CASSPWTSWDEQFF
TRBJ1-4,-,-,TRBV4-1,TGCGCCAGCAGCCAAGGACAGGCAACTAATGAAAAACTGTTTTTT,CASSQGQATNEKLFF
TRBJ1-2,TRBD1,-,TRBV4-1,TGCGCCAGCAGCCAAGGAGGGCGGGACAGGGCGAACAACTATGGCTACACCTTC,CASSQGGRDRANNYGYTF
TRBJ1-1,-,once,TRBV28,TGTGCCAGCAGTTTTTGGAGGGAGAACACTGAAGCTTTCTTT,CASSFWRENTEAFF
TRBJ2-2,TRBD1,-,TRBV6-6,TGTGCCAGCAGTTACGACGGACAGGGGTGGACCGGGGAGCTGTTTTTT,CASSYDGQGWTGELFF
TRBJ1-2,-,-,TRBV6-5,TGTGCCAGCAGACAACAGGGAACTAACTATGGCTACACCTTC,CASRQQGTNYGYTF
TRBJ1-3,-,-,TRBV20-1,TGCAGCGGAGGGGAGGGGAACACCATATATTTT,CSGGEGNTIYF
TRBJ2-1,TRBD2,-,TRBV7-9,TGTGCCAGCAGCACAAGGGCTAGCGGGCGGAATGAGCAGTTCTTC,CASSTRASGRNEQFF
TRBJ2-1,TRBD2,-,TRBV9,TGTGCCAGCAGCTCGGGACTAGCGGGAGTTGAGCAGTTCTTC,CASSSGLAGVEQFF
TRBJ2-2,-,-,TRBV30,TGTGCCTGGAGTGTACGGCTAGTGAACACCGGGGAGCTGTTTTTT,CAWSVRLVNTGELFF
TRBJ1-3,-,-,TRBV27,TGTGCCAGCAGTTTATCGGGAGGGGCTGGAAACACCATATATTTT,CASSLSGGAGNTIYF
TRBJ1-4,TRBD1,-,TRBV18,TGTGCCAGCTCACCACCGGTGGGACAGGGGGAAAAACTGTTTTTT,CASSPPVGQGEKLFF